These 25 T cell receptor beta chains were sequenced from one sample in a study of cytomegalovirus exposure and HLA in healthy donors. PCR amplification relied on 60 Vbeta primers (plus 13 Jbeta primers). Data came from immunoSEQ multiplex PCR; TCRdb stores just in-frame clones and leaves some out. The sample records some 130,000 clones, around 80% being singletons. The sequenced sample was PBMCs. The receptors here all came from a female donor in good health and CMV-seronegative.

The CDR3 loop reads CASSEDRAGELFF. Written as DNA, the CDR3 is TGTGCCAGCTCAGAAGACAGGGCTGGGGAGCTGTTTTTT. V gene TRBV18 combines with J gene TRBJ2-2; 7 bases are shared with TRBD1. V lost 5 bases, J lost 8 bases, and 5 bases stayed unmatched. The length of the CDR3 is 13 residues. Germline CDR1 and CDR2: KGHSH and LQKENI.

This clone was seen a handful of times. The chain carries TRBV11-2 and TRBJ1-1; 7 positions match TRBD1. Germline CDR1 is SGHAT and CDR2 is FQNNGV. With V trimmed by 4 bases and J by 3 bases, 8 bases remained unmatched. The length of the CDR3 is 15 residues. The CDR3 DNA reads TGTGCCAGCAGCTCAGACAGGGAGGAGTACACTGAAGCTTTCTTT. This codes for CASSSDREEYTEAFF.

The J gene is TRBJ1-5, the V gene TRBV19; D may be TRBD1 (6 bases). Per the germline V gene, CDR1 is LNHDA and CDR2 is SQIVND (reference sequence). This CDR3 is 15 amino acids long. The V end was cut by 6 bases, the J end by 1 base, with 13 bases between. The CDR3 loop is CASRAGVVSNQPQHF. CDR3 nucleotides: TGTGCCAGTAGGGCAGGGGTAGTAAGCAATCAGCCCCAGCATTTT. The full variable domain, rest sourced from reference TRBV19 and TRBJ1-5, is DGGITQSPKYLFRKEGQNVTLSCEQNLNHDAMYWYRQDPGQGLRLIYYSQIVNDFQKGDIAEGYSVSREKKESFPLTVTSAQKNPTAFYLCASRAGVVSNQPQHFGDGTRLSIL.

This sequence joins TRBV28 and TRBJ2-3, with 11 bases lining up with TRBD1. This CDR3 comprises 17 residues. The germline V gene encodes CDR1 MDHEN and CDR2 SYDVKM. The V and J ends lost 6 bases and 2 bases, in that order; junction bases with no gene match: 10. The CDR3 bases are TGTGCCAGCAGAGTCTTCCCGGGACAGGGGGACACAGATACGCAGTATTTT. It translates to CASRVFPGQGDTDTQYF.

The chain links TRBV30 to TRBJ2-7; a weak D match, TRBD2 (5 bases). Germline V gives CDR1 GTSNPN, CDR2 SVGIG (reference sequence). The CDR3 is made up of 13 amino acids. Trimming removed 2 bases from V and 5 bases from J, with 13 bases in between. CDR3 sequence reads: CAWSLAKPHEQYF. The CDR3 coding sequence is TGTGCCTGGAGTCTAGCCAAACCCCACGAGCAGTACTTC.

The CDR3 nucleotides are TGTGCCACCAGCAGAGATTTAAACGCGGGAGAGGCCGGGGAGCTGTTTTTT. Translated, it gives CATSRDLNAGEAGELFF. The chain is built from TRBV15 and TRBJ2-2; 7 bases map to TRBD2. V lost 0 bases, J lost 6 bases, and 10 bases stayed unmatched. The germline V gene has CDR1 LNHNV and CDR2 YYDKDF (reference sequence). The CDR3 runs 17 residues.

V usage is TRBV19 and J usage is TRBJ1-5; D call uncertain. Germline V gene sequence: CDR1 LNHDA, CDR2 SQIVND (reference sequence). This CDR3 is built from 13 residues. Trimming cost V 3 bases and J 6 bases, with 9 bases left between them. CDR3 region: CASSMQASQPQHF. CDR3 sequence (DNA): TGTGCCAGTAGTATGCAGGCGTCTCAGCCCCAGCATTTT.

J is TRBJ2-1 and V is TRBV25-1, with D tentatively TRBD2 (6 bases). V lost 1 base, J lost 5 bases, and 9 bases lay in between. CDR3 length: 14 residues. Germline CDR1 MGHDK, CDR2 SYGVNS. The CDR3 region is CASSEFGGNNEQFF. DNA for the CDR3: TGTGCCAGCAGTGAATTCGGGGGAAACAATGAGCAGTTCTTC.

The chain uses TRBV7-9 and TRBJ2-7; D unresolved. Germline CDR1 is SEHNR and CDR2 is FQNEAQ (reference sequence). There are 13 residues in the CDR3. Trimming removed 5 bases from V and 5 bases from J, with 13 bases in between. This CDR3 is CASSASASHEQYF. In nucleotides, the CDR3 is TGTGCCAGCAGCGCCTCAGCGTCCCACGAGCAGTACTTC.

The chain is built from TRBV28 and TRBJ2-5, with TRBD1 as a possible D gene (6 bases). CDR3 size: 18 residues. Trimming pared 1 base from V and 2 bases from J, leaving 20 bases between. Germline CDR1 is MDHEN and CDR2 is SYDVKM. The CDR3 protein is CASSLFVRGRGGQETQYF. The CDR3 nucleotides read TGTGCCAGCAGTTTATTTGTCAGGGGAAGGGGCGGACAAGAGACCCAGTACTTC.

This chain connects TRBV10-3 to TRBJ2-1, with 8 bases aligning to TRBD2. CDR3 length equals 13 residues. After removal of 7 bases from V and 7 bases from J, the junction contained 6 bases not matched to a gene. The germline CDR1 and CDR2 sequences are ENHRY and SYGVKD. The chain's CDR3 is CAITPREGNEQFF. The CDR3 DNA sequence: TGTGCCATCACACCCCGGGAGGGTAATGAGCAGTTCTTC.

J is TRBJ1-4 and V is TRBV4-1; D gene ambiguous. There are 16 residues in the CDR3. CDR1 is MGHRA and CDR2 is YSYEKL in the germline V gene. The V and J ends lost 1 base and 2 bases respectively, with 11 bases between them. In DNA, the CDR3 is TGCGCCAGCAGCCAAGTCGGTCCGGGGACTAATGAAAAACTGTTTTTT. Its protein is CASSQVGPGTNEKLFF.

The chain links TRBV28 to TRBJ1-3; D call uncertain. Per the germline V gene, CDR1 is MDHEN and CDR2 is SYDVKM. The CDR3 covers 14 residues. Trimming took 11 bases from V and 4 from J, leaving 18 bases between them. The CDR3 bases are TGTGCCGTCATCCGAATGGGAGGAGGAAACACCATATATTTT. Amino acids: CAVIRMGGGNTIYF.

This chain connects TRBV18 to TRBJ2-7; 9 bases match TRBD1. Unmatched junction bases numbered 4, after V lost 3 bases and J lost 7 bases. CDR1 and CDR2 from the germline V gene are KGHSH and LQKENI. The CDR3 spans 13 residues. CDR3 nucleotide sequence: TGTGCCAGCTCACCGGGACAGGGAGGGGAGCAGTACTTC. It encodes CASSPGQGGEQYF.

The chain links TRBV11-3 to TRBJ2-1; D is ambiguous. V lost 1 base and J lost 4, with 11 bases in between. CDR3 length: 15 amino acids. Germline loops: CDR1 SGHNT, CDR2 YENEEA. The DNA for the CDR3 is TGTGCCAGCAGCTTAGGACGAGCGCTTTACAATGAGCAGTTCTTC. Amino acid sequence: CASSLGRALYNEQFF.

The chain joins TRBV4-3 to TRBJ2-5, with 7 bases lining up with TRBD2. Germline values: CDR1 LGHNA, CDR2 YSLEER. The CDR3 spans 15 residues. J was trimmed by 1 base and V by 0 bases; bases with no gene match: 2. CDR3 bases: TGCGCCAGCAGCCAAGATATAGCGGGCCAAGAGACCCAGTACTTC. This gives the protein CASSQDIAGQETQYF.

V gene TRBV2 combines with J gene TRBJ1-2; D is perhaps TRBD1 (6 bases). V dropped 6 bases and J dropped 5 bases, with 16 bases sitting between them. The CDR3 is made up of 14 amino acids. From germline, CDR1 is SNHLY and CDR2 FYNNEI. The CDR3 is CASSEQGPEYGYTF. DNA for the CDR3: TGTGCCAGCAGCGAACAGGGCCCAGAATATGGCTACACCTTC.

The CDR3 DNA reads as TGTGCCAGTAGCCTCAGGGGGCCCGGGGAGCTGTTTTTT. Amino acids: CASSLRGPGELFF. The chain combines TRBV19 with TRBJ2-2; TRBD1 matches 8 bases. Germline CDR1 and CDR2: LNHDA and SQIVND (reference sequence). The CDR3 covers 13 residues. The V and J ends lost 6 bases and 6 bases, in that order; junction bases with no gene match: 3. Complete variable domain (other parts from reference TRBV19 and TRBJ2-2): DGGITQSPKYLFRKEGQNVTLSCEQNLNHDAMYWYRQDPGQGLRLIYYSQIVNDFQKGDIAEGYSVSREKKESFPLTVTSAQKNPTAFYLCASSLRGPGELFFGEGSRLTVL.

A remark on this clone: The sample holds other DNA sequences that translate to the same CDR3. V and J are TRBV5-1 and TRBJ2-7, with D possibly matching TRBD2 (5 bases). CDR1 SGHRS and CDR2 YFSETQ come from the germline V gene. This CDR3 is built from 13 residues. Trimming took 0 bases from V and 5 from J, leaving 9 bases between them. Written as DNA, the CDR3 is TGCGCCAGCAGCTTGGCCGGAGGTGACGAGCAGTACTTC. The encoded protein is CASSLAGGDEQYF.

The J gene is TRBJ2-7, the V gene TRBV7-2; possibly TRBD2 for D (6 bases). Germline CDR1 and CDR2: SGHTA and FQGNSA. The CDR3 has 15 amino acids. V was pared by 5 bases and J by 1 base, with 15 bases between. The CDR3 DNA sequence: TGTGCCAGCAGCCCCGGGGGAATTGATTCCTACGAGCAGTACTTC. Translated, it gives CASSPGGIDSYEQYF.

Written as DNA, the CDR3 is TGTGCCAGCAGCTCTTGGACTAGTAGGTACGAGCAGTACTTC. Translation gives CASSSWTSRYEQYF. This sequence joins TRBV7-9 and TRBJ2-7; 7 bases line up with TRBD2. This CDR3 is built from 14 residues. Losses at the gene ends were 4 bases for V and 4 bases for J; bases not matched to a gene: 7. Germline CDR1 and CDR2: SEHNR and FQNEAQ (reference sequence). The variable domain in full, completed from reference TRBV7-9 and TRBJ2-7, reads DTGVSQNPRHKITKRGQNVTFRCDPISEHNRLYWYRQTLGQGPEFLTYFQNEAQLEKSRLLSDRFSAERPKGSFSTLEIQRTEQGDSAMYLCASSSWTSRYEQYFGPGTRLTVT.

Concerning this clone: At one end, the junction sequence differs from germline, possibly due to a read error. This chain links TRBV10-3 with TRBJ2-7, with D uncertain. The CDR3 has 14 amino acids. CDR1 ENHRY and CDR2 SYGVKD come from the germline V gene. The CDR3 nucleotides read TGTGCCATCGGTGAATCTGGCAAACCCTACGAGCAGTACTTC. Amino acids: CAIGESGKPYEQYF.

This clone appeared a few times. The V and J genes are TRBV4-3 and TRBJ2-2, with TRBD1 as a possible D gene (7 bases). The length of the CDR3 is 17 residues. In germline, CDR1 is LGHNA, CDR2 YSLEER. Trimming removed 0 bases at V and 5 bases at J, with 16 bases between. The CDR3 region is CASSQEPRGVGTGELFF. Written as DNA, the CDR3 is TGCGCCAGCAGCCAAGAACCCAGGGGGGTCGGGACCGGGGAGCTGTTTTTT.

In nucleotides, the CDR3 is TGTGCCAGCAGCCCGGGACTAGCGGGAGTACGGGGCTCCTACAATGAGCAGTTCTTC. This encodes CASSPGLAGVRGSYNEQFF. The chain employs TRBV5-6 and TRBJ2-1; TRBD2 aligns across 14 bases. The CDR3 contains 19 residues. Germline V gene data show CDR1 as SGHDT and CDR2 as YYEEEE. Trimming took 4 bases from V and 0 from J; bases not matched to a gene: 9. Variable domain in full (rest from reference TRBV5-6 and TRBJ2-1): DAGVTQSPTHLIKTRGQQVTLRCSPKSGHDTVSWYQQALGQGPQFIFQYYEEEERQRGNFPDRFSGHQFPNYSSELNVNALLLGDSALYLCASSPGLAGVRGSYNEQFFGPGTRLTVL.

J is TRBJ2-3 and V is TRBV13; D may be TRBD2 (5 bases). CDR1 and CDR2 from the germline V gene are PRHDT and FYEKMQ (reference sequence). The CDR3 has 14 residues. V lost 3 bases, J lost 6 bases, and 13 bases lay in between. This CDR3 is CASSFPPTGDTQYF. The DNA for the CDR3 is TGTGCCAGCAGCTTCCCTCCTACGGGGGATACGCAGTATTTT. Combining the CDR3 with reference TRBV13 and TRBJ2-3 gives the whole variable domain AAGVIQSPRHLIKEKRETATLKCYPIPRHDTVYWYQQGPGQDPQFLISFYEKMQSDKGSIPDRFSAQQFSDYHSELNMSSLELGDSALYFCASSFPPTGDTQYFGPGTRLTVL.